One sample yielded the 23 T cell receptor beta chains listed below, sequenced in a study of PD-1 blockade in classical Hodgkin lymphoma. Stated time point: cycle 4 day 1 (C4D1), after five to seven weeks of nivolumab. Every patient experienced relapse after autologous stem cell transplantation, and brentuximab vedotin exposure varied. The protocol was immunoSEQ multiplex PCR, while the TCRdb copy is restricted to in-frame clones and leaves out a portion. Among about 60,000 clones listed, 85% to 95% were seen once. The source was peripheral blood mononuclear cells (PBMCs), collected before the fourth cycle of nivolumab. The receptors originated from a human donor with classical Hodgkin lymphoma.

This chain links TRBV6-5 with TRBJ2-5; tentative D call: TRBD1 (5 bases). The CDR3 covers 16 residues. Germline V gene sequence: CDR1 MNHEY, CDR2 SVGAGI. Trimming stripped 2 bases from V and 4 bases from J, with 17 bases between. CDR3 residues: CASSYGWKGAGETQYF. The CDR3 region has the DNA TGTGCCAGCAGTTACGGTTGGAAAGGGGCCGGAGAGACCCAGTACTTC.

This chain links TRBV29-1 with TRBJ2-3; tentative D call: TRBD1 (6 bases). Germline loops: CDR1 SQVTM, CDR2 ANQGSEA. The CDR3 is 16 amino acids. V was cut by 4 bases and J by 1 base, with 18 bases left in between. The CDR3 here is CSVANSLTGRTDTQYF. The CDR3 DNA follows: TGCAGCGTTGCAAACTCCCTTACAGGGCGCACAGATACGCAGTATTTT.

V is TRBV10-3 and J is TRBJ2-5; TRBD1 aligns across 9 bases. The J call may be mistaken, given a closer DNA end match to TRBJ2-7. Germline V gene data show CDR1 as ENHRY and CDR2 as SYGVKD. This CDR3 is built from 18 residues. CDR3 coding DNA: TGTGCCATCAGCGGCCGCGGTGGGGAGACAGGGGGTTCCTACGAGCAGTACTTC. Protein: CAISGRGGETGGSYEQYF.

The chain recombines TRBV11-1 with TRBJ2-7; D assignment may be TRBD1 or TRBD2 (5 bases each). V was clipped by 5 bases and J by 7 bases, with 21 bases between them. This CDR3 contains 15 residues. Germline CDR1 and CDR2: SGHAT and FQDESV (reference sequence). The CDR3 region is CASSPRDRRAREQYF. The CDR3 nucleotides are TGTGCCAGCAGCCCCCGGGACCGCCGAGCTAGGGAGCAGTACTTC.

This clone showed up just once. V usage is TRBV19 and J usage is TRBJ2-1; maybe TRBD1 (6 bases). Looked up from germline, CDR1 is LNHDA and CDR2 is SQIVND (reference sequence). The CDR3 covers 15 residues. The V end lost 7 bases, the J end lost 2 bases, and 15 bases lay between the germline ends. As DNA, the CDR3 is TGTGCCAGTACCCGCGAGGCAGGGGCCTACAATGAGCAGTTCTTC. Translated: CASTREAGAYNEQFF.

The chain links TRBV7-3 to TRBJ2-5, with D tentatively TRBD1 or TRBD2 (5 bases each). Germline V gives CDR1 SGHTA, CDR2 FQGTGA. With 3 bases removed from V and 0 bases from J, the gap between germline ends came to 5 bases. The CDR3 has 13 residues. The CDR3 nucleotides are TGTGCCAGCAGCTTGGGGGACCAAGAGACCCAGTACTTC. Residues: CASSLGDQETQYF.

The chain is built from TRBV2 and TRBJ2-1, with D perhaps matching TRBD2 (6 bases). CDR3 length equals 15 residues. Germline CDR1 SNHLY, CDR2 FYNNEI. Deletions cut 10 bases from V and 6 bases from J, with 22 bases between. CDR3 sequence reads: CATPPDYGLSNEQFF. The CDR3 DNA follows: TGTGCCACCCCCCCGGACTACGGACTGTCCAATGAGCAGTTCTTC.

This clone is a singleton in its sample. CDR3 in DNA: TGTGCCACGGGCCAGGACGACTACGAGCAGTACTTC. As protein: CATGQDDYEQYF. This chain uses TRBV6-5 with TRBJ2-7; D remains ambiguous. Trimming took 10 bases from V and 3 from J, leaving 13 bases between them. From germline, CDR1 is MNHEY and CDR2 SVGAGI. CDR3 length: 12 residues.

The chain uses TRBV11-2 and TRBJ1-1; no clear D. The V gene's germline CDR1 is SGHAT and CDR2 FQNNGV. The germline V and J ends were trimmed by 8 bases and 0 bases, with 7 bases remaining between them. The CDR3 runs to 12 residues. CDR3 coding DNA: TGTGCCAGCTCACGCATGAACACTGAAGCTTTCTTT. The encoded protein is CASSRMNTEAFF.

This rearrangement joins TRBV6-1 to TRBJ2-7; 10 bases map to TRBD2. This CDR3 has 14 amino acids. V lost 6 bases and J lost 4; bases outside the gene matches: 6. Germline V lookup: CDR1 MNHNS, CDR2 SASEGT. DNA for the CDR3: TGTGCCAGCAGAGAGCGGGAGGGGGCTTACGAGCAGTACTTC. Translation: CASREREGAYEQYF.

V gene TRBV19 combines with J gene TRBJ1-2; D gene uncertain. Trimming took off 6 bases at V and 0 bases at J, with 5 bases between the two ends. This CDR3 comprises 12 residues. Germline V gene lookup returns CDR1 LNHDA and CDR2 SQIVND (reference sequence). CDR3 in amino acids: CASREANYGYTF. The CDR3 coding sequence is TGTGCCAGTAGGGAAGCTAACTATGGCTACACCTTC.

V is TRBV25-1 and J is TRBJ2-7; TRBD2 matches 13 bases. Germline V gene lookup returns CDR1 MGHDK and CDR2 SYGVNS. The CDR3 has 15 amino acids. Germline trimming cut 8 bases from V and 0 bases from J; bases unmatched to any gene: 4. The CDR3 reads CASRRTSGSSYEQYF. The DNA for the CDR3 is TGTGCCAGCCGACGGACTAGCGGGAGCTCCTACGAGCAGTACTTC.

The CDR3 spells CASSLAIGAGVSSTDTQYF. For the CDR3, the DNA is TGCGCCAGCAGCTTGGCAATCGGGGCGGGGGTGTCTTCCACAGATACGCAGTATTTT. The genes are TRBV5-1 and TRBJ2-3, with 7 bases fitting TRBD2. This CDR3 has 19 residues. After removal of 0 bases from V and 2 bases from J, the junction contained 15 bases not matched to a gene. Germline values: CDR1 SGHRS, CDR2 YFSETQ.

The chain recombines TRBV7-9 with TRBJ2-7; 8 nucleotides line up with TRBD2. The CDR3 covers 14 residues. Germline trimming cut 0 bases from V and 2 bases from J; bases unmatched to any gene: 0. CDR1 and CDR2 (germline): SEHNR, FQNEAQ (reference sequence). CDR3 in DNA: TGTGCCAGCAGCTTAGCGGGACTAGCCTACGAGCAGTACTTC. Its protein is CASSLAGLAYEQYF.

The chain joins TRBV7-2 to TRBJ2-1; D unclear. Trimming removed 5 bases at V and 8 bases at J, with 19 bases between. This CDR3 has 15 amino acids. Germline values: CDR1 SGHTA, CDR2 FQGNSA. CDR3: CASSLTVFEEDEQFF. The CDR3 DNA is TGTGCCAGCAGCCTTACTGTATTCGAAGAGGATGAGCAGTTCTTC.

The chain recombines TRBV5-4 with TRBJ2-7; no firm D call. V was pared by 3 bases and J by 4 bases, with 8 bases between. The CDR3 length is 12 residues. Germline CDR1 SGHNT, CDR2 YYREEE (reference sequence). CDR3 bases: TGTGCCAGCAGCTCCGGTCATTACGAGCAGTACTTC. This codes for CASSSGHYEQYF.

The chain links TRBV19 to TRBJ2-3; D is unclear. Per germline, CDR1 LNHDA and CDR2 SQIVND (reference sequence). The CDR3 extends over 15 amino acids. V was clipped by 2 bases and J by 2 bases, with 11 bases between them. CDR3 amino acids: CASSILESLTDTQYF. The CDR3 nucleotides are TGTGCCAGTAGTATACTAGAGTCCCTCACAGATACGCAGTATTTT.

This clone is a singleton in its sample. V and J are TRBV7-8 and TRBJ2-7, with D perhaps matching TRBD2 (6 bases). This CDR3 has 15 residues. V lost 2 bases to trimming and J lost 2 bases, with 13 bases between them. Germline CDR1 reads SGHVS; CDR2 reads FQNEAQ. CDR3 sequence (DNA): TGTGCCAGCAGCTTACGCACCGGGAGAACCTACGAGCAGTACTTC. The encoded protein is CASSLRTGRTYEQYF.

V usage is TRBV4-2 and J usage is TRBJ2-5; perhaps TRBD2 as D (7 bases). Per the germline V gene, CDR1 is LGHNA and CDR2 is YNFKEQ. The CDR3 sequence is 17 residues long. Between the trimmed V and J ends, which lost 0 bases and 9 bases, there was a span of 23 bases. CDR3 residues: CASSQDPSGGGIMAQYF. CDR3 DNA: TGTGCCAGCAGCCAAGATCCTAGCGGAGGGGGTATTATGGCCCAGTACTTC.

In its sample, this clone was seen once. The genes are TRBV4-2 and TRBJ2-3, with 9 nucleotides matching TRBD1. With 5 bases clipped from V and 1 base from J, the junction kept 7 bases outside the gene matches. This CDR3 has 16 amino acids. The germline CDR1 and CDR2 sequences are LGHNA and YNFKEQ. The CDR3 DNA reads TGTGCCAGCAGCACCGGACAGGGGCTACGCACAGATACGCAGTATTTT. Protein product: CASSTGQGLRTDTQYF.

V usage is TRBV9 and J usage is TRBJ2-1, with no clear D. CDR3 size: 16 residues. The V gene's germline CDR1 is SGDLS and CDR2 YYNGEE. Deletions cut 4 bases from V and 0 bases from J, with 14 bases between. The CDR3 sequence is CASSPTPADSYNEQFF. CDR3 coding DNA: TGTGCCAGCAGCCCGACCCCAGCCGACTCCTACAATGAGCAGTTCTTC.

J is TRBJ2-1 and V is TRBV6-6, with 7 bases fitting TRBD2. The CDR3 runs 15 residues. Trimming took 5 bases from V and 3 from J; bases not matched to a gene: 7. Germline-derived CDR1 and CDR2 are MNHNY and SVGAGI (reference sequence). CDR3 DNA: TGTGCCAGCAGTCGCCGGGACTACAACTACAATGAGCAGTTCTTC. It is translated as CASSRRDYNYNEQFF.

The chain combines TRBV4-2 with TRBJ2-3; TRBD1 matches at 7 bases. CDR3 length: 16 residues. The germline V gene has CDR1 LGHNA and CDR2 YNFKEQ. Trimming took 6 bases from V and 0 from J; bases not matched to a gene: 9. The CDR3 loop is CASRQLPGGSTDTQYF. The CDR3 region has the DNA TGTGCCAGCAGGCAATTGCCAGGGGGTAGCACAGATACGCAGTATTTT.